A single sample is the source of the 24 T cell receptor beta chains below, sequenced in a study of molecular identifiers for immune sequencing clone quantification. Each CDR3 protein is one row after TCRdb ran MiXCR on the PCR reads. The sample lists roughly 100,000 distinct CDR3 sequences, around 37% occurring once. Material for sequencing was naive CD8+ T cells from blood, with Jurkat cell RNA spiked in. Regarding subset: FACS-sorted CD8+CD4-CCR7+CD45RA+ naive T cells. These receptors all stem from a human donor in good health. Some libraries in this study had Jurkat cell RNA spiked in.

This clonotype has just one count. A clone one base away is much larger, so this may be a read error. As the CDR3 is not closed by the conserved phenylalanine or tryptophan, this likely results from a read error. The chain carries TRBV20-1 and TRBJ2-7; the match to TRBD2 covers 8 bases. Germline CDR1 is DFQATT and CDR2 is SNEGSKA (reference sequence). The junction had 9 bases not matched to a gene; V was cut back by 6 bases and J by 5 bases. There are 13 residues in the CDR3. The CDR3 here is CSATQRERDEQYY. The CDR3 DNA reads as TGCAGTGCAACCCAGCGGGAGCGGGACGAGCAGTACTAC.

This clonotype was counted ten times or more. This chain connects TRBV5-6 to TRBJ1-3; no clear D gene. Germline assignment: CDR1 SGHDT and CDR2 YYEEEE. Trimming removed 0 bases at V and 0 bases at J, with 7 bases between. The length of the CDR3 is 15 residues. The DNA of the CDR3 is TGTGCCAGCAGCTTGGTTGGGTTCTCTGGAAACACCATATATTTT. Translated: CASSLVGFSGNTIYF.

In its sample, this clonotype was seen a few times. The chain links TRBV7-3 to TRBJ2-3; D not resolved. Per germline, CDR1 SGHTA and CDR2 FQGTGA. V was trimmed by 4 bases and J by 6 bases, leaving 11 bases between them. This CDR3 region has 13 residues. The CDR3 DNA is TGTGCCAGCAGCTCCCTTCCAACTGATACGCAGTATTTT. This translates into CASSSLPTDTQYF.

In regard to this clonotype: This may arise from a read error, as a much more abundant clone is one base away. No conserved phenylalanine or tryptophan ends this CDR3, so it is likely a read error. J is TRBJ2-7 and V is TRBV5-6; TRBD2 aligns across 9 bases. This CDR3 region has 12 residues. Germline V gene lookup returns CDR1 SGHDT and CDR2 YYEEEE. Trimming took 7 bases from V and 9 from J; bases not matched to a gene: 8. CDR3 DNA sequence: TGTGCCAGCCAAATTAGCGGGAGTGGGCAGTACTCC. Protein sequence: CASQISGSGQYS.

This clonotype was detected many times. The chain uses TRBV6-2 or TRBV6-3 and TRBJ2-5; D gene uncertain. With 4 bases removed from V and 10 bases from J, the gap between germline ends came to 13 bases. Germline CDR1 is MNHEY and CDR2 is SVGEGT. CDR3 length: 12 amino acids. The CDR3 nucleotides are TGTGCCAGCAGTTGGTGGAAGGTGGGCCAGTACTTC. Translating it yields CASSWWKVGQYF.

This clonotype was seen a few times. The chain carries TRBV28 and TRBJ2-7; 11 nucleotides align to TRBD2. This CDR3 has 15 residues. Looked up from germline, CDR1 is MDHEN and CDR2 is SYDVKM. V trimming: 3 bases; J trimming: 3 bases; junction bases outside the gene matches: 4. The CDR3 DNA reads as TGTGCCAGCAGTTTCGGGACTAGCGGTTTCTACGAGCAGTACTTC. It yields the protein CASSFGTSGFYEQYF. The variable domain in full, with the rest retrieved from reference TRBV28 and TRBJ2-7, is DVKVTQSSRYLVKRTGEKVFLECVQDMDHENMFWYRQDPGLGLRLIYFSYDVKMKEKGDIPEGYSVSREKKERFSLILESASTNQTSMYLCASSFGTSGFYEQYFGPGTRLTVT.

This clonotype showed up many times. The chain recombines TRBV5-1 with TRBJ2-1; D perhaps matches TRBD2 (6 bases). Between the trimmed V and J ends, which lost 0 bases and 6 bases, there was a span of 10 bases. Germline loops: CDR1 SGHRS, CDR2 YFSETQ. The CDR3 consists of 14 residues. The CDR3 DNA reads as TGCGCCAGCAGCTTGGCGGGGCGGGGCAATGAGCAGTTCTTC. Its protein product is CASSLAGRGNEQFF. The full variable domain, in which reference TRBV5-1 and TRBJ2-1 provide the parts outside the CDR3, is KAGVTQTPRYLIKTRGQQVTLSCSPISGHRSVSWYQQTPGQGLQFLFEYFSETQRNKGNFPGRFSGRQFSNSRSEMNVSTLELGDSALYLCASSLAGRGNEQFFGPGTRLTVL.

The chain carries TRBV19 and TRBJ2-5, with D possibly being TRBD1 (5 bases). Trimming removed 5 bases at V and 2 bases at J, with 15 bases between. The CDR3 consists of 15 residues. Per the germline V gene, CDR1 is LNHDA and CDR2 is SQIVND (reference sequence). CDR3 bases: TGTGCCAGTAGTTTTGTGGCAGGGCTACAAGAGACCCAGTACTTC. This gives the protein CASSFVAGLQETQYF.

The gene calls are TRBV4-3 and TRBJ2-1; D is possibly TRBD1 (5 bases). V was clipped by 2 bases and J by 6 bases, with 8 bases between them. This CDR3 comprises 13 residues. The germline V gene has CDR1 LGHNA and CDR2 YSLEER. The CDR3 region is CASSQMGRNEQFF. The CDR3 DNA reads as TGCGCCAGCAGCCAAATGGGGCGCAATGAGCAGTTCTTC.

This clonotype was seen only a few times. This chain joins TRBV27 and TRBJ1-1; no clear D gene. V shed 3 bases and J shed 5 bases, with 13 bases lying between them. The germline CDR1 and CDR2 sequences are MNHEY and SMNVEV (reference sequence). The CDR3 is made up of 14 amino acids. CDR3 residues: CASSFNLGSTEAFF. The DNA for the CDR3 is TGTGCCAGCAGTTTTAATTTAGGTAGTACTGAAGCTTTCTTT.

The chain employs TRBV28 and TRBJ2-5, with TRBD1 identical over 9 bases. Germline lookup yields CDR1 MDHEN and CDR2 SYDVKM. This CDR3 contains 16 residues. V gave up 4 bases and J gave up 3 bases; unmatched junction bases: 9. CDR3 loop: CASSSYRDRVEETQYF. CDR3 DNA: TGTGCCAGCAGTTCCTATAGGGACAGGGTTGAAGAGACCCAGTACTTC.

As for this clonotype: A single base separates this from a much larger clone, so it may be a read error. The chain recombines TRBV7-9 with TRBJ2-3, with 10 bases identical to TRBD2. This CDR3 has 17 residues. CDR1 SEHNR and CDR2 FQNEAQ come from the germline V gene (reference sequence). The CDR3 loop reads CASSPRGLAGVPDTLYF. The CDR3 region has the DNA TGTGCCAGCAGCCCCAGAGGGCTAGCGGGAGTCCCAGATACGCTGTATTTT.

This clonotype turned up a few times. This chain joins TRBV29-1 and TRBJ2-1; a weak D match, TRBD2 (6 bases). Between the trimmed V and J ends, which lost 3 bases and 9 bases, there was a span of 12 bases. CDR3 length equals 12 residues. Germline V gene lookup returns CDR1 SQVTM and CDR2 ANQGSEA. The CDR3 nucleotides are TGCAGCGTTGAGGAGGGGCTTGGTGAGCAGTTCTTC. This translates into CSVEEGLGEQFF.

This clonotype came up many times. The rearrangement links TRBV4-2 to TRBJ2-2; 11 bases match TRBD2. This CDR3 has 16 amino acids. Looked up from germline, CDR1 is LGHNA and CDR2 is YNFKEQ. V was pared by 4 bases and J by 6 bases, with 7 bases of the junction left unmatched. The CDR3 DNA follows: TGTGCCAGCAGCCCCTGGACTAGCGGGTCGGCCGGGGAGCTGTTTTTT. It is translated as CASSPWTSGSAGELFF.

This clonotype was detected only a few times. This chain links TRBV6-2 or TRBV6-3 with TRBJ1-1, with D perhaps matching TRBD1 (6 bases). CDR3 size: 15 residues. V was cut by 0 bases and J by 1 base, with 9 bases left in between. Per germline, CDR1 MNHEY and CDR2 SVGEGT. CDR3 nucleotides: TGTGCCAGCAGTTACTCTGTGGACAGGAACACTGAAGCTTTCTTT. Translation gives CASSYSVDRNTEAFF.

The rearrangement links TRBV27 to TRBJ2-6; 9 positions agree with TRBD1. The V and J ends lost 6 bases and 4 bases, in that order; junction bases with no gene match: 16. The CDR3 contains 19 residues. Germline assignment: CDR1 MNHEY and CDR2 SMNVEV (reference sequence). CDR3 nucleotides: TGTGCCAGCAGATTAAGGCGGGACAGGGCCCATCTAGGGGCCAACGTCCTGACTTTC. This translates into CASRLRRDRAHLGANVLTF.

For the CDR3, the DNA is TGCGCCAGCAGCCAAGATAACTACTCCCCCGGGGAGCTGTTTTTT. This encodes CASSQDNYSPGELFF. The V call is TRBV4-3, the J call TRBJ2-2; no clear D gene. The CDR3 contains 15 residues. Trimming took 0 bases from V and 6 from J, leaving 11 bases between them. Germline V lookup: CDR1 LGHNA, CDR2 YSLEER.

The CDR3 reads CASSVQNKETDTQYF. The CDR3 DNA follows: TGTGCCAGCAGCGTCCAGAACAAGGAGACAGATACGCAGTATTTT. This chain links TRBV9 with TRBJ2-3; D is ambiguous. The CDR3 loop spans 15 amino acids. Trimming shortened V by 2 bases and J by 3 bases, and 13 bases separated the two germline ends. Germline lookup yields CDR1 SGDLS and CDR2 YYNGEE.

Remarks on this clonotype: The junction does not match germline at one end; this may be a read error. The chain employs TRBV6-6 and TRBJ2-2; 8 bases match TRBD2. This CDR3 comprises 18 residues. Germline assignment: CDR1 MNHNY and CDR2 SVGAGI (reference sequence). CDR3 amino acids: CALLLGRRLASNTGELLF. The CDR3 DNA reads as TGTGCCTTACTTCTCGGACGGCGACTAGCGTCGAACACCGGGGAGCTGCTTTTT.

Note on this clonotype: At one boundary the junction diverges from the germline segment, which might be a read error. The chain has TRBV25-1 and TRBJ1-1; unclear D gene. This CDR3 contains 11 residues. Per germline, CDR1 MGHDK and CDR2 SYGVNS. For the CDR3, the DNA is TGCGCCAGCAGGATAGACACTGGAGCTTTCTTT. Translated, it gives CASRIDTGAFF.

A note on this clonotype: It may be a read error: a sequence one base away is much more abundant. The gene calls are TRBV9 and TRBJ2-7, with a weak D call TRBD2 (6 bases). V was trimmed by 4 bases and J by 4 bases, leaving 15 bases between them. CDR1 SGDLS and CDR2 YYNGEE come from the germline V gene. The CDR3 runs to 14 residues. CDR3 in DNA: TGTGCCAGCAGCCCACCCGGGAGCGAATACGAGCAGTACTTC. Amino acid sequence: CASSPPGSEYEQYF.

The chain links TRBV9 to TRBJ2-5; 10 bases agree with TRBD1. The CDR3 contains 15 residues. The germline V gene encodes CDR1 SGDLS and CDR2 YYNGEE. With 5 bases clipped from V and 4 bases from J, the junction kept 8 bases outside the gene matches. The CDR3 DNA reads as TGTGCCAGCAGTGCGACAGGGGGCGGGGCAGAGACCCAGTACTTC. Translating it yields CASSATGGGAETQYF.

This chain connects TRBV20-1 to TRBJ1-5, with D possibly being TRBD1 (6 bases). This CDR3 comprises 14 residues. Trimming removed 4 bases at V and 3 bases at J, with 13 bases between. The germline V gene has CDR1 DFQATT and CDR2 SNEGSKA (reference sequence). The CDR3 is CSATYTGLNQPQHF. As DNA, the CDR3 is TGCAGTGCTACCTACACAGGGCTCAATCAGCCCCAGCATTTT.

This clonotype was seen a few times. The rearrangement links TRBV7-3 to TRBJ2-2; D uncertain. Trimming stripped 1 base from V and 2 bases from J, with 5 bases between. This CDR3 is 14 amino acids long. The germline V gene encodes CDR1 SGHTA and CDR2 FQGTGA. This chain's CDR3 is CASSLISNTGELFF. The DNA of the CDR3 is TGTGCCAGCAGCTTAATCTCCAACACCGGGGAGCTGTTTTTT.